The clone carrying this T cell receptor (beta chain) was observed a few times. Its cognate antigen is unknown. The record originates from a study of T-cell memory formation after mild COVID-19. This CDR3 region has 14 residues. CDR1 and CDR2 (germline): LNHNV, YYDKDF (reference sequence). Germline trimming cut 11 bases from V and 5 bases from J; bases unmatched to any gene: 12. TCRdb recomputed calls from the 5' RACE reads with MiXCR, one row per CDR3 protein. Of 250,000 or so distinct CDR3 sequences in the sample, roughly 18% were seen once. Study outcomes and limitations: Contracting CD4+ clones lay largely in CM and EM, with CD8+ ones residing in EMRA. The study detected some responding clones in pre-infection memory, suggesting cross-reactive memory joined.

V gene TRBV15 combines with J gene TRBJ1-5; 7 nucleotides line up with TRBD1. Sequencing input: PBMCs or a T cell subset sorted from them (not recorded which). The receptor's source is a man aged 18 to 30 who had mild COVID-19 (a few samples of this study predate the infection). Cell type and time point are not known. CDR3 in amino acids: CAAQMTGLDQPQHF. The DNA of the CDR3 is TGTGCCGCCCAAATGACAGGGTTGGATCAGCCCCAGCATTTT.